The TCR beta chain described here comes from a study of blood T cell repertoires in COVID-19 (TCRdb year 2020). Turning to the overall study: Collaborator samples came from the United States, Italy and Spain and covered acute and convalescent phases of COVID-19. Nearly every sample came with metadata listing a de-identified subject ID, COVID-19 status, age in years and sex. Deeply sampled blood TCRbeta repertoires from subjects exposed to, actively infected with, or recovered from COVID-19 were included in the dataset. A freely available public database, intended as a resource for researchers studying the immune response to SARS-CoV-2, is where the repertoires were released. Samples came from the ongoing ImmuneRACE study (first 160 participants) plus 1,254 subjects from 6 global collaborators. Where available, HLA class I and class II types were taken from metadata supplied by the sample provider and were not determined by assay-based typing. The prospective study material was composed of cDNA or gDNA derived from T cells, B-cell-depleted T cells, or PBMCs. Beyond this particular receptor, the publication reports: How much clinical and demographic metadata was included differed by source and by participant, and the metadata was provided uncurated.

Participants in the prospective study were aged roughly 18 to 89 years, lived in about two dozen United States geographic areas, and enrolled through a virtual design. In the prospective study, cohorts were assigned on the basis of participant-reported clinical history obtained from a screening survey and a study questionnaire. In the prospective study, mobile phlebotomists collected whole blood, serum and a nasopharyngeal or oropharyngeal swab from each participant. Prospective study participants could optionally give additional blood draws and questionnaires over an approximately two-month period. Before DNA extraction, prospective study blood samples were shipped either frozen or at room temperature. Measured from the cysteine to the phenylalanine, the CDR3 is 13 residues long. CDR3 DNA only is kept here, 39 bases in frame from base 1. The germline V gene provides CDR1 SQVTM and CDR2 ANQGSEA. Here V drops 3 bases and J drops 7 bases, and the junction holds 4 bases not matched to any gene.

The immunoSEQ Assay, a bias-controlled multiplex PCR, was used to amplify TCRbeta CDR3 regions from genomic DNA. As for the original processing: The number of nucleated cells in each sample was estimated by amplification of reference gene primers within the assay. To quantify the absolute abundance of each unique TCRbeta CDR3 rearrangement, sequence reads were collapsed and filtered. For each sample, productive Simpson clonality was calculated by taking the square root of Simpson's diversity index across productive rearrangements. What TCRdb holds here is the immuneACCESS table cut down to in-frame rearrangements. Part of the clones is not present; checked against another copy, under half of the missing clones reflect an unresolved V gene, and the others are unexplained. The DNA was the basis for D and trimming; V, J and clone size are from that table. This sample is represented by about 230,000 clones; roughly 90% of them were singletons. Clones ranked in the top ten supply 3.5% to 4% of the sample.

Concerning this clone itself: The clone's antigen remains unknown. The input lacks base qualities; no much larger clone sits a single base away.

This receptor was identified in a woman in her twenties or thirties with acute COVID-19. The chain joins TRBV29-1 to TRBJ2-7, and TRBD1 matches 12 of the central bases. Sequencing input: PBMCs or T cells enriched from blood (not recorded which). The CDR3 loop reads CSVEGTGGWEQYF. The bases read TGCAGCGTTGAGGGGACAGGGGGCTGGGAGCAGTACTTC.